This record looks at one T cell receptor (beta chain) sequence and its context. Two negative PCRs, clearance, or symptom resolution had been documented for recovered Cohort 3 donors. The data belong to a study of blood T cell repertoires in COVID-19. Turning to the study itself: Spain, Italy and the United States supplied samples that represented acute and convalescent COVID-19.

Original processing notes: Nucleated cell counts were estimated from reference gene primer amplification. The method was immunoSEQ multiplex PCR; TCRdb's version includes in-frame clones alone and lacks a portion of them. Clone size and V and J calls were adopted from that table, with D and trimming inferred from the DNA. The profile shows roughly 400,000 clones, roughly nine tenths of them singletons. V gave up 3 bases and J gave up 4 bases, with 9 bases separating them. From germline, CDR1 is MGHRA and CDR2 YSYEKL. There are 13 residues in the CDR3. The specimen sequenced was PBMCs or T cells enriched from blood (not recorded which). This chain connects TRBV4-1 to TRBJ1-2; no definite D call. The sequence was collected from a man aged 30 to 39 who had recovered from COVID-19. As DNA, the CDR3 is TGCGCCAGCAGCCATACACCGATCTATGGCTACACCTTC. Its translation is CASSHTPIYGYTF.